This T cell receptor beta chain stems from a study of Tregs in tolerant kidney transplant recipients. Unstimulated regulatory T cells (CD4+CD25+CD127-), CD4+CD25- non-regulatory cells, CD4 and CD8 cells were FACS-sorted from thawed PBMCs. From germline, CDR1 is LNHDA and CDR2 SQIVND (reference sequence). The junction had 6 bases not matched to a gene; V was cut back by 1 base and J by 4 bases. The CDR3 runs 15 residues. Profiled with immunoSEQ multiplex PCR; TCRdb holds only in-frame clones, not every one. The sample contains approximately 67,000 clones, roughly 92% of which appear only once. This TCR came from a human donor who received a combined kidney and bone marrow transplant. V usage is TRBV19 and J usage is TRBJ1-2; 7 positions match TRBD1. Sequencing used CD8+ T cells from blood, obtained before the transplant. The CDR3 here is CASSIGNRGTYGYTF. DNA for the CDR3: TGTGCCAGTAGTATAGGTAACAGGGGCACCTATGGCTACACCTTC.